The 10 T cell receptor beta chains listed next were all sequenced from one sample in a study of cytomegalovirus exposure and HLA in healthy donors. Primers for the PCR totalled 60 Vbeta and 13 Jbeta. Produced via immunoSEQ multiplex PCR; TCRdb's table is partial and in-frame only. This sample carries around 100,000 clones, roughly four fifths of them seen once, and the ten largest clones take roughly 15%. The sequencing input was PBMCs. These receptors were obtained from a male donor in good health and CMV-seropositive.

This rearrangement joins TRBV10-2 to TRBJ1-5; TRBD1 is a possible D gene (6 bases). Germline V gene sequence: CDR1 WSHSY, CDR2 SAAADI. Trimming stripped 6 bases from V and 3 bases from J, with 12 bases between. This CDR3 contains 14 residues. DNA of the CDR3: TGCGCCAGCAGGAAGACAGGTACCAATCAGCCCCAGCATTTT. It translates to CASRKTGTNQPQHF.

The genes are TRBV7-9 and TRBJ1-6; D is possibly TRBD1 (6 bases). CDR3 size: 15 residues. The germline V and J ends were trimmed by 5 bases and 7 bases, with 15 bases remaining between them. CDR1 is SEHNR and CDR2 is FQNEAQ in the germline V gene (reference sequence). CDR3 region: CASSQFGQSNSPLHF. For the CDR3, the DNA is TGTGCCAGCAGCCAATTTGGACAGTCCAATTCACCCCTCCACTTT.

The genes are TRBV14 and TRBJ1-1, with a tentative D call TRBD1 (5 bases). The CDR3 totals 15 residues. Germline V lookup: CDR1 SGHDN, CDR2 FVKESK. The V end was cut by 1 base, the J end by 6 bases, with 15 bases between. As DNA, the CDR3 is TGTGCCAGCAGCCAAGTGGGCAGGTGGGGCTCTGAAGCTTTCTTT. This encodes CASSQVGRWGSEAFF.

This clone was found once. V gene TRBV10-2 combines with J gene TRBJ1-2; 7 bases are shared with TRBD1. This CDR3 is 14 amino acids long. CDR1 and CDR2 from the germline V gene are WSHSY and SAAADI. V trimming: 0 bases; J trimming: 2 bases; junction bases outside the gene matches: 0. The CDR3 sequence: CASSESGQNYGYTF. DNA of the CDR3: TGCGCCAGCAGTGAGTCGGGACAGAACTATGGCTACACCTTC.

The chain uses TRBV5-1 and TRBJ2-1; D uncertain. The germline CDR1 and CDR2 sequences are SGHRS and YFSETQ. CDR3 length equals 13 residues. The germline V and J ends were trimmed by 4 bases and 6 bases, with 11 bases remaining between them. The CDR3, as DNA: TGCGCCAGCAGCGTTGACCCGGGCAATGAGCAGTTCTTC. This encodes CASSVDPGNEQFF.

The chain joins TRBV2 to TRBJ1-3; no definite D call. Germline assignment: CDR1 SNHLY and CDR2 FYNNEI. This CDR3 spans 14 amino acids. Trimming shortened V by 2 bases and J by 8 bases, and 13 bases separated the two germline ends. For the CDR3, the DNA is TGTGCCAGCAGTGAATGGGGAGCGGAGTACACCATATATTTT. Its protein product is CASSEWGAEYTIYF.

This chain connects TRBV7-2 to TRBJ1-2; 10 nucleotides match TRBD1. CDR3 length: 15 amino acids. Losses at the gene ends were 6 bases for V and 6 bases for J; bases not matched to a gene: 10. The germline V gene has CDR1 SGHTA and CDR2 FQGNSA. CDR3 in DNA: TGTGCCAGCAGGCCTAACCCGGGACAGGGGAATGGCTACACCTTC. Its translation: CASRPNPGQGNGYTF.

The chain is built from TRBV5-3 and TRBJ2-3; 15 nucleotides line up with TRBD2. TRBV5-3 is noted as an ORF with a role that remains uncertain. V gave up 4 bases and J gave up 6 bases; unmatched junction bases: 6. This CDR3 comprises 16 residues. CDR3 bases: TGTGCCAGAAGCACCGGGACTAGCGGGGGGATGGATACGCAGTATTTT. As protein: CARSTGTSGGMDTQYF.

This sequence joins TRBV6-5 and TRBJ2-5, with 7 bases lining up with TRBD1. J lost 4 bases, V lost 5 bases, and 4 bases had no gene match. CDR3 length: 13 residues. The V gene's germline CDR1 is MNHEY and CDR2 SVGAGI. The CDR3 reads CASSKTGRETQYF. In DNA form, the CDR3 reads TGTGCCAGCAGTAAGACAGGGCGAGAGACCCAGTACTTC.

This clone was picked up a small number of times. The chain couples TRBV30 to TRBJ2-5; 10 bases agree with TRBD2. Germline V gene data show CDR1 as GTSNPN and CDR2 as SVGIG (reference sequence). The CDR3 has 14 amino acids. With 4 bases clipped from V and 5 bases from J, the junction kept 7 bases outside the gene matches. This CDR3 is CAWTGTSVGETQYF. CDR3 nucleotides: TGTGCCTGGACCGGGACTAGCGTGGGGGAGACCCAGTACTTC.